The 2 T cell receptor beta chains reported below all come from one sample, sequenced in a study of T-cell memory formation after mild COVID-19. From the 5' RACE reads, TCRdb called clonotypes with MiXCR, one entry per CDR3 protein. The sample has more than 300,000 distinct CDR3 sequences; roughly an eighth are singletons. Input material: PBMCs or a T cell subset sorted from them (not recorded which). The source is a man younger than 35 who had mild COVID-19 (a few samples of this study predate the infection). Cell type and time point are not known.

The V and J genes are TRBV2 and TRBJ2-3, with 7 positions matching TRBD2. The CDR3 is 16 residues long. V trimming: 1 base; J trimming: 0 bases; junction bases outside the gene matches: 4. Per germline, CDR1 SNHLY and CDR2 FYNNEI. The DNA for the CDR3 is TGTGCCAGCAGTGAAGGAGGGCGGGGGAGCACAGATACGCAGTATTTT. It translates to CASSEGGRGSTDTQYF.

This clonotype was found a few times. V and J are TRBV6-5 and TRBJ1-2; no reliable D call. The CDR3 runs to 14 residues. The germline V gene encodes CDR1 MNHEY and CDR2 SVGAGI. Trimming shortened V by 4 bases and J by 1 base, and 10 bases separated the two germline ends. The CDR3 here is CASSSRSDNYGYTF. CDR3 nucleotides: TGTGCCAGCAGTTCCCGCAGTGATAACTATGGCTACACCTTC.